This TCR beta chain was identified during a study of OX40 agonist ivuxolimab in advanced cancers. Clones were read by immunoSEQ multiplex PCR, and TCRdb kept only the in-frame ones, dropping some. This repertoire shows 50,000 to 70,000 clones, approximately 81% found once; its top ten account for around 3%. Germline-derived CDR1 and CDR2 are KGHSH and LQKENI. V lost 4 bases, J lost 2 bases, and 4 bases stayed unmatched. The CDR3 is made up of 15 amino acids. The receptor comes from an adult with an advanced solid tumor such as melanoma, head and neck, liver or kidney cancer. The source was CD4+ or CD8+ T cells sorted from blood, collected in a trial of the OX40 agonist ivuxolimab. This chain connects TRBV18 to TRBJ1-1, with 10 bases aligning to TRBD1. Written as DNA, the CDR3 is TGTGCCAGCTCACGACTGACAGGGGGCAACACTGAAGCTTTCTTT. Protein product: CASSRLTGGNTEAFF.